The T cell receptor (beta chain) described here comes from a study of blood T cells in healthy people across ages. Regarding the study as a whole: Because sorting was not performed, PBMCs prevented conclusive naive versus antigen-experienced comparison. Diversity of TCR beta per million T cells declined in a roughly linear way with age.

The germline V gene has CDR1 SNHLY and CDR2 FYNNEI. This CDR3 has 12 residues. Trimming left V 8 bases short and J 8 bases short, with 12 bases between. This clonotype showed up just a few times. Its antigen is undetermined. The second PCR ran about 7 to 12 cycles with a sample-barcoded 5' primer and J-beta primers. TCRdb processed the 5' RACE reads anew with MiXCR; each CDR3 protein has one entry. This sample has approximately 800,000 distinct CDR3 sequences, with about 62% found just once. This clonotype was sampled from a man aged 25-45 years in good health. The J gene is TRBJ1-4, the V gene TRBV2; tentative D call: TRBD1 (6 bases). The sample consisted of blood. In DNA, the CDR3 is TGTGCCAGCTCGGCAAGGGGGGAAAAACTGTTTTTT. Its translation is CASSARGEKLFF.